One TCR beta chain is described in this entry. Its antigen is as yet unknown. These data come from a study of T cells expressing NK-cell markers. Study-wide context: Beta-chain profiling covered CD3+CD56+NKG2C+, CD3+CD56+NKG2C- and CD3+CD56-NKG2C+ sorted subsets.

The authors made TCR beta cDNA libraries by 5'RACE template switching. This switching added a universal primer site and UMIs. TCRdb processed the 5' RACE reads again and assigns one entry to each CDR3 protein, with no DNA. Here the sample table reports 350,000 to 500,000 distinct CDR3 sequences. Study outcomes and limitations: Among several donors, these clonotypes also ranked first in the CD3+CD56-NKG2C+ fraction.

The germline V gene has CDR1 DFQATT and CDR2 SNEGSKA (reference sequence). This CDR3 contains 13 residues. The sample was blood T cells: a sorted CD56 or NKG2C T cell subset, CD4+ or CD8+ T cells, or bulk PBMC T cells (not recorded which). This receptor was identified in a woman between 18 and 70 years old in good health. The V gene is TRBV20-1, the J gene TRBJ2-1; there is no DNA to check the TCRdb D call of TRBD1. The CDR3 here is CSARDPRRAEQFF.